This TCR beta chain came from a study of T cell responses to AZD1222 COVID-19 vaccine. Germline V gene sequence: CDR1 KGHDR, CDR2 SFDVKD. The CDR3 runs to 13 residues. Between the trimmed V and J ends, which lost 3 bases and 5 bases, there was a span of 9 bases. Profiling relied on immunoSEQ multiplex PCR, and the TCRdb table lists in-frame clones only, not all of them. Of about 150,000 clones in the sample, around 92% were seen once. The genes are TRBV24-1 and TRBJ1-1; D is perhaps TRBD1 (5 bases). This TCR was recovered from an adult who received the AZD1222 COVID-19 vaccine. Sequenced material: peripheral blood, taken 28 days after the second AZD1222 dose. This chain's CDR3 is CATSDNQGTEAFF. CDR3 nucleotides: TGTGCCACCAGTGATAATCAGGGAACTGAAGCTTTCTTT.